What follows are 8 T cell receptor beta chains derived from one specimen sequenced in a study of blood T cell repertoires in COVID-19. Assay used: immunoSEQ multiplex PCR; TCRdb lists only in-frame clones, some missing. The sample holds roughly 360,000 clones, over 65% seen once. The sample consisted of peripheral blood. The receptor set was obtained from a human donor with acute or convalescent COVID-19. The donor label of this sample is uncertain.

CDR3 coding DNA: TGTGCCAGTAGTATTGGCAGACAGGGGGTAAACAATGAGCAGTTCTTC. This codes for CASSIGRQGVNNEQFF. The chain employs TRBV19 and TRBJ2-1; 9 positions match TRBD1. This CDR3 spans 16 amino acids. J gave up 5 bases and V 3 bases, and 8 bases lay outside the gene matches. Germline lookup yields CDR1 LNHDA and CDR2 SQIVND (reference sequence).

The chain combines TRBV7-8 with TRBJ1-5; unclear D gene. Per the germline V gene, CDR1 is SGHVS and CDR2 is FQNEAQ. V lost 2 bases and J lost 0, with 8 bases in between. This CDR3 has 15 amino acids. This CDR3 is CASSLTSLSNQPQHF. In DNA form, the CDR3 reads TGTGCCAGCAGCTTAACAAGTCTTAGCAATCAGCCCCAGCATTTT.

The chain couples TRBV6-5 to TRBJ2-1, with 8 nucleotides matching TRBD2. The CDR3 extends over 14 amino acids. Germline lookup yields CDR1 MNHEY and CDR2 SVGAGI. V was pared by 7 bases and J by 6 bases, with 8 bases of the junction left unmatched. CDR3 region: CASTFSGGGNEQFF. As DNA, the CDR3 is TGTGCCAGCACCTTCAGCGGGGGAGGCAATGAGCAGTTCTTC.

This chain links TRBV18 with TRBJ2-7; D possibly corresponds to TRBD2 (5 bases). Per the germline V gene, CDR1 is KGHSH and CDR2 is LQKENI. Trimming took off 3 bases at V and 5 bases at J, with 14 bases between the two ends. This CDR3 region has 14 residues. CDR3 bases: TGTGCCAGCTCACCGAGCCGGGGAGTCGACGAGCAGTACTTC. Its protein is CASSPSRGVDEQYF.

The chain couples TRBV4-1 to TRBJ1-1, with 9 bases identical to TRBD1. With V trimmed by 3 bases and J by 2 bases, 10 bases remained unmatched. CDR3 length: 17 residues. Germline CDR1 MGHRA, CDR2 YSYEKL. The CDR3 region has the DNA TGCGCCAGCAGCCAGGGTTCCGGGACAGGGTTAAACACTGAAGCTTTCTTT. This translates into CASSQGSGTGLNTEAFF.

This chain joins TRBV7-6 and TRBJ2-7; 10 bases agree with TRBD2. Germline V gives CDR1 SGHVS, CDR2 FNYEAQ. V was pared by 1 base and J by 5 bases, with 2 bases of the junction left unmatched. There are 14 residues in the CDR3. This CDR3 is CASSLVLAGNEQYF. The DNA for the CDR3 is TGTGCCAGCAGCTTAGTACTAGCGGGAAACGAGCAGTACTTC.

This chain connects TRBV10-2 to TRBJ2-1; D possibly corresponds to TRBD2 (6 bases). The V end lost 0 bases, the J end lost 5 bases, and 14 bases lay between the germline ends. Germline CDR1 is WSHSY and CDR2 is SAAADI. The CDR3 runs to 16 residues. The CDR3, as DNA: TGCGCCAGCAGTGAGTCCGGAGGGCAGGTCCACAATGAGCAGTTCTTC. It is translated as CASSESGGQVHNEQFF.

V usage is TRBV25-1 and J usage is TRBJ1-4, with 9 bases fitting TRBD1. Germline CDR1 MGHDK, CDR2 SYGVNS. The CDR3 sequence is 15 residues long. V trimming: 3 bases; J trimming: 3 bases; junction bases outside the gene matches: 2. CDR3: CASSEGQGANEKLFF. CDR3 sequence (DNA): TGTGCCAGCAGTGAGGGACAGGGAGCTAATGAAAAACTGTTTTTT. Full variable domain (missing parts from reference TRBV25-1 and TRBJ1-4): EADIYQTPRYLVIGTGKKITLECSQTMGHDKMYWYQQDPGMELHLIHYSYGVNSTEKGDLSSESTVSRIRTEHFPLTLESARPSHTSQYLCASSEGQGANEKLFFGSGTQLSVL.